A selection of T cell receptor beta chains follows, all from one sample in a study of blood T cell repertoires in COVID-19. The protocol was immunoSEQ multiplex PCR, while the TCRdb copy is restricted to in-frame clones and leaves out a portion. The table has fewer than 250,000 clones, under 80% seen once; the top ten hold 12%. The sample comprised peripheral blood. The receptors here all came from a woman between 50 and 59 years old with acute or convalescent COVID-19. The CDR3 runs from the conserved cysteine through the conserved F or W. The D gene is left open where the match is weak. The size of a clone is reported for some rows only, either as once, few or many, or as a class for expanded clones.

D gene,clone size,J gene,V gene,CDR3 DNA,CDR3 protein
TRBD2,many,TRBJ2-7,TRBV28,TGTGCCAGCGGGGAGGTAGCGGGAGTGGATTTCTACGAGCAGTACTTC,CASGEVAGVDFYEQYF
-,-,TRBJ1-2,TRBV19,TGTGCCAGTAGTGGTTCGGGGAATGGCTACACCTTC,CASSGSGNGYTF
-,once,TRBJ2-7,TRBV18,TGTGCCAGCTCACCTCGGGACAACCGCTACGAGCAGTACTTC,CASSPRDNRYEQYF
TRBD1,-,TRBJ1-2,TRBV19,TGTGCCAGTAGTAAAGACAGGGTACTCGGCTATGGCTACACCTTC,CASSKDRVLGYGYTF
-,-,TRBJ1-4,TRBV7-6,TGTGCCAGCAGCTTAAGACTACGGGGGGATAATGAAAAACTGTTTTTT,CASSLRLRGDNEKLFF
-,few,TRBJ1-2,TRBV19,TGTGCCAGTAACACCCCCCCGGGGGGGGTCTATGGCTACACCTTC,CASNTPPGGVYGYTF
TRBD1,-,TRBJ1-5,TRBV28,TGTGCCAGCAGTTTAACCGGGACAGGGCGACGGCCCCAGCATTTT,CASSLTGTGRRPQHF
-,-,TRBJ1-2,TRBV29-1,TGCAGCGTTTGGGGCAGGGTGGGCTATGGCTACACCTTC,CSVWGRVGYGYTF
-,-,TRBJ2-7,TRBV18,TGTGCCAGCTCACCAAGTCTTGGGGGGAGGCCCGAGCAGTACTTC,CASSPSLGGRPEQYF
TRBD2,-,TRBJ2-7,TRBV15,TGTGCCACCAGCAGAGATCGCGGGACTAGCGTCTATAAAATCTCCTACGAGCAGTACTTC,CATSRDRGTSVYKISYEQYF
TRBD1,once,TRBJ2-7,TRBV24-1,TGTGCCACCAGTGATCCGGGACAGGGGGCCTACGAGCAGTACTTC,CATSDPGQGAYEQYF
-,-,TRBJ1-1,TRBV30,TGTGCCTGGAGTGGGACCAGGAGGGTCACTGAAGCTTTCTTT,CAWSGTRRVTEAFF
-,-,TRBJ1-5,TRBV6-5,TGTGCCAGCAGGCAAGGGAGGGGCGGGAATCAGCCCCAGCATTTT,CASRQGRGGNQPQHF
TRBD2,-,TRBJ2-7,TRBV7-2,TGTGCCAGCAGCTTTGGGGGGGACCGAGGGAGCGAGCAGTACTTC,CASSFGGDRGSEQYF
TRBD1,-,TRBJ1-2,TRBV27,TGTGCCAGCAGTGTCGGACAGGGTGACCCATATGGCTACACCTTC,CASSVGQGDPYGYTF
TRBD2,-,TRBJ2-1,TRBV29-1,TGCAGCGCCGCAACTAGCGGACCAAACAATGAGCAGTTCTTC,CSAATSGPNNEQFF
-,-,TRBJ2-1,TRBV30,TGTGCCTGGAGTCCCCAGGGGAATGAGCAGTTCTTC,CAWSPQGNEQFF
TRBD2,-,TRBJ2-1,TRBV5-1,TGCGCCAGCAGCCGTACACTAGCGGGGGGGCATGAGCAGTTCTTC,CASSRTLAGGHEQFF
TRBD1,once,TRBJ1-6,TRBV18,TGTGCCAGCTCACGGGACAGGGACGGATCACCCCTCCACTTT,CASSRDRDGSPLHF
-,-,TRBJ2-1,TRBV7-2,TGTGCCAGCAGCTTCTTCGATGAGCAGTTCTTC,CASSFFDEQFF
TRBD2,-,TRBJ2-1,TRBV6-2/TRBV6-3,TGTGCCAGCAGCAAATGGTTAGCGGGAGGTAATGAGCAGTTCTTC,CASSKWLAGGNEQFF
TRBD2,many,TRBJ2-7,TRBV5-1,TGCGCCAGCAGCACCGGGACTAGCGGGTACTACGAGCAGTACTTC,CASSTGTSGYYEQYF
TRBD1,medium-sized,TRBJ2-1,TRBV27,TGTGCCAGCAGTCAAGACAGGGGGACCAATGAGCAGTTCTTC,CASSQDRGTNEQFF
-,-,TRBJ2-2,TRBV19,TGTGCCAGTAGTAAGGTGGAGGCGAACACCGGGGAGCTGTTTTTT,CASSKVEANTGELFF